The present TCR beta chain was sequenced within a study of blood T cell repertoires in COVID-19. The overall study: Acute and convalescent COVID-19 specimens originated in the United States, Italy and Spain. Sample material is recorded as cDNA or gDNA derived from T cells, B-cell-depleted T cells, or PBMCs.

This CDR3 spans 15 amino acids. Looked up from germline, CDR1 is SGHTS and CDR2 is YDEGEE. After removal of 3 bases from V and 2 bases from J, the junction contained 6 bases not matched to a gene. In the original analysis: It was from reference gene primer amplification that nucleated cell counts were estimated. The method was immunoSEQ multiplex PCR; TCRdb's version includes in-frame clones alone and lacks a portion of them. From that table come the V and J calls and clone size; the DNA was used to work out D and trimming. This table has about 140,000 clones, around 90% appearing once. Only one count was recorded for this clone.

This sequence joins TRBV5-8 and TRBJ2-5, with TRBD1 matching over 8 bases. The receptor's source is a woman between 55 and 75 years old with acute or convalescent COVID-19. The specimen was peripheral blood. CDR3 loop: CASSSRTGSQETQYF. CDR3 DNA sequence: TGTGCCAGCAGCTCTCGGACAGGGTCTCAAGAGACCCAGTACTTC.